The 29 T cell receptor beta chains below all came from one sample that was sequenced in a study of blood T cell repertoires in COVID-19. Assay: immunoSEQ multiplex PCR; the TCRdb copy retains only in-frame clones and omits some. This sample has fewer than 350,000 clones, with about 87% found just once. Source material: peripheral blood. All receptors come from a young man with COVID-19, enrolled during active disease.

The chain links TRBV28 to TRBJ2-3; 10 bases are shared with TRBD2. V lost 5 bases and J lost 2; bases outside the gene matches: 4. The V gene's germline CDR1 is MDHEN and CDR2 SYDVKM. The CDR3 totals 15 residues. CDR3 protein: CASSNSGGYTDTQYF. The CDR3 coding sequence is TGTGCCAGCAGTAATAGCGGGGGGTACACAGATACGCAGTATTTT.

The chain uses TRBV5-4 and TRBJ2-3; no definite D call. The germline V gene has CDR1 SGHNT and CDR2 YYREEE (reference sequence). The CDR3 has 12 amino acids. The V end was cut by 10 bases, the J end by 3 bases, with 12 bases between. CDR3 region: CASTGLTDTQYF. Here the CDR3 DNA reads TGTGCCTCGACGGGTCTTACAGATACGCAGTATTTT. Full variable domain (missing parts from reference TRBV5-4 and TRBJ2-3): ETGVTQSPTHLIKTRGQQVTLRCSSQSGHNTVSWYQQALGQGPQFIFQYYREEENGRGNFPPRFSGLQFPNYSSELNVNALELDDSALYLCASTGLTDTQYFGPGTRLTVL.

The chain is built from TRBV7-3 and TRBJ2-3; D is possibly TRBD2 (5 bases). Looked up from germline, CDR1 is SGHTA and CDR2 is FQGTGA. This CDR3 has 13 residues. Trimming removed 8 bases from V and 2 bases from J, with 11 bases in between. The CDR3 region is CASGSQDTDTQYF. For the CDR3, the DNA is TGTGCCAGCGGGAGTCAGGACACAGATACGCAGTATTTT.

The chain combines TRBV2 with TRBJ2-1; 9 positions match TRBD1. The CDR3 is made up of 16 amino acids. CDR1 is SNHLY and CDR2 is FYNNEI in the germline V gene. V lost 6 bases to trimming and J lost 3 bases; unmatched junction nucleotides: 9. The CDR3 reads CASSVGGTGNYNEQFF. CDR3 nucleotides: TGTGCCAGCAGCGTAGGGGGGACAGGGAACTACAATGAGCAGTTCTTC.

The CDR3 sequence is CASSLARLVGTDTQYF. Here the CDR3 DNA reads TGTGCCAGCAGCTTAGCGCGGCTAGTTGGCACAGATACGCAGTATTTT. The chain joins TRBV7-2 to TRBJ2-3, with D unclear. Germline V gene sequence: CDR1 SGHTA, CDR2 FQGNSA. The CDR3 sequence is 16 residues long. V lost 0 bases, J lost 1 base, and 11 bases lay in between.

The V and J genes are TRBV6-2 or TRBV6-3 and TRBJ2-1, with 8 nucleotides matching TRBD1. V shed 0 bases, J shed 2 bases, and the junction held 3 bases outside the gene matches. CDR3 size: 16 residues. Germline V gene lookup returns CDR1 MNHEY and CDR2 SVGEGT. The CDR3 DNA is TGTGCCAGCAGTTACTCGGGACAGGTGGCCTACAATGAGCAGTTCTTC. Amino acids: CASSYSGQVAYNEQFF.

This chain uses TRBV15 with TRBJ2-1; TRBD2 matches at 12 bases. CDR3 length: 15 amino acids. Trimming at V came to 3 bases and at J to 7 bases, leaving 4 bases not matched to a gene. CDR1 and CDR2 from the germline V gene are LNHNV and YYDKDF (reference sequence). Written as DNA, the CDR3 is TGTGCCACCAGCAGGGGGCTAGCGGGGGGGAATGAGCAGTTCTTC. Translation gives CATSRGLAGGNEQFF. The whole variable domain, filled in from reference TRBV15 and TRBJ2-1, reads DAMVIQNPRYQVTQFGKPVTLSCSQTLNHNVMYWYQQKSSQAPKLLFHYYDKDFNNEADTPDNFQSRRPNTSFCFLDIRSPGLGDTAMYLCATSRGLAGGNEQFFGPGTRLTVL.

The chain couples TRBV12-5 to TRBJ1-2, with D unresolved. The germline V gene has CDR1 LGHNT and CDR2 FRNRAP. The length of the CDR3 is 11 residues. V shed 6 bases and J shed 2 bases, with 4 bases lying between them. The CDR3 loop reads CASGTNYGYTF. The CDR3 DNA reads TGTGCTAGTGGGACAAACTATGGCTACACCTTC.

The chain combines TRBV7-8 with TRBJ2-7, with TRBD2 as a possible D gene (5 bases). This CDR3 has 13 residues. Trimming removed 5 bases from V and 6 bases from J, with 14 bases in between. Germline loops: CDR1 SGHVS, CDR2 FQNEAQ. In DNA, the CDR3 is TGTGCCAGCAGCCCTCGGACTCTCCCCGAGCAGTACTTC. Its protein product is CASSPRTLPEQYF.

This clone was counted a single time. The gene calls are TRBV28 and TRBJ2-7; possibly TRBD2 for D (6 bases). V lost 6 bases and J lost 4, with 10 bases in between. CDR3 size: 12 residues. CDR1 is MDHEN, CDR2 SYDVKM, per germline. The CDR3 DNA reads TGTGCCAGCAGGAATAGCGGTTACGAGCAGTACTTC. Amino acids: CASRNSGYEQYF.

V gene TRBV29-1 combines with J gene TRBJ2-1; 7 bases fit TRBD1. V lost 4 bases, J lost 4 bases, and 7 bases stayed unmatched. Germline-derived CDR1 and CDR2 are SQVTM and ANQGSEA. CDR3 size: 14 residues. The CDR3, as DNA: TGCAGCGTTGCTGCTGGACAGGTGTACAATGAGCAGTTCTTC. The encoded protein is CSVAAGQVYNEQFF.

A single count supports this clone. The chain carries TRBV30 and TRBJ1-2; TRBD1 matches at 10 bases. J lost 4 bases, V lost 7 bases, and 12 bases had no gene match. Germline V gene data show CDR1 as GTSNPN and CDR2 as SVGIG (reference sequence). The CDR3 spans 15 residues. CDR3 bases: TGTGCCTTACAAACCCCGGGACAGGGGTTCTATGGCTACACCTTC. It yields the protein CALQTPGQGFYGYTF.

This chain uses TRBV7-9 with TRBJ1-1; the match to TRBD1 covers 8 bases. The CDR3 has 15 amino acids. Losses at the gene ends were 5 bases for V and 5 bases for J; bases not matched to a gene: 10. Germline CDR1 reads SEHNR; CDR2 reads FQNEAQ (reference sequence). As DNA, the CDR3 is TGTGCCAGCAGCCCCTGGGTGACAGGGGATACTGAAGCTTTCTTT. Translation gives CASSPWVTGDTEAFF. Full variable domain (rest looked up from reference TRBV7-9 and TRBJ1-1): DTGVSQNPRHKITKRGQNVTFRCDPISEHNRLYWYRQTLGQGPEFLTYFQNEAQLEKSRLLSDRFSAERPKGSFSTLEIQRTEQGDSAMYLCASSPWVTGDTEAFFGQGTRLTVV.

The chain recombines TRBV28 with TRBJ1-5; TRBD1 matches 8 bases. CDR1 is MDHEN, CDR2 SYDVKM, per germline. The V gene end was trimmed by 2 bases and the J gene end by 6 bases; junction bases not matched to a gene: 9. The CDR3 totals 16 residues. The CDR3 here is CASSLARPGGGQPQHF. Written as DNA, the CDR3 is TGTGCCAGCAGTTTAGCTCGCCCAGGGGGCGGTCAGCCCCAGCATTTT. Filled out from reference TRBV28 and TRBJ1-5, the complete variable domain reads DVKVTQSSRYLVKRTGEKVFLECVQDMDHENMFWYRQDPGLGLRLIYFSYDVKMKEKGDIPEGYSVSREKKERFSLILESASTNQTSMYLCASSLARPGGGQPQHFGDGTRLSIL.

J is TRBJ1-1 and V is TRBV6-6, with TRBD1 identical over 7 bases. Germline V gives CDR1 MNHNY, CDR2 SVGAGI (reference sequence). The trim removed 5 bases at V and 3 bases at J, leaving 3 bases unmatched. The CDR3 is 13 residues long. The CDR3 DNA is TGTGCCAGCAGTGCACAGGGGTACACTGAAGCTTTCTTT. This codes for CASSAQGYTEAFF.

The CDR3 is CASSPEQGTGNTIYF. Here the CDR3 DNA reads TGTGCCAGCTCACCCGAACAGGGAACTGGAAACACCATATATTTT. The rearrangement uses TRBV18 and TRBJ1-3; possible D gene TRBD1, 6 bases. CDR1 KGHSH and CDR2 LQKENI come from the germline V gene. CDR3 length: 15 amino acids. Trimming removed 3 bases from V and 2 bases from J, with 11 bases in between.

Notes on this clone: The same CDR3 is also encoded by other DNA sequences in this sample. CDR3 sequence reads: CASSVLGTSGDTQYF. CDR3 sequence (DNA): TGTGCCAGCAGCGTTTTGGGGACTAGTGGAGATACGCAGTATTTT. V is TRBV9 and J is TRBJ2-3; 8 bases fit TRBD2. Germline V gene lookup returns CDR1 SGDLS and CDR2 YYNGEE. V lost 2 bases and J lost 5; bases outside the gene matches: 7. The CDR3 has 15 amino acids.

This chain joins TRBV27 and TRBJ1-5; the match to TRBD1 covers 10 bases. Unmatched junction bases numbered 11, after V lost 6 bases and J lost 3 bases. The CDR3 length is 17 residues. Looked up from germline, CDR1 is MNHEY and CDR2 is SMNVEV (reference sequence). The chain's CDR3 is CASRKTTGTGDNQPQHF. The CDR3 DNA reads as TGTGCCAGCAGAAAAACGACCGGGACAGGGGACAATCAGCCCCAGCATTTT.

V usage is TRBV5-4 and J usage is TRBJ1-3; 7 nucleotides line up with TRBD1. The germline V gene encodes CDR1 SGHNT and CDR2 YYREEE (reference sequence). The ends lost 0 bases at V and 2 bases at J; junction bases unmatched: 5. The CDR3 runs 16 residues. The CDR3 reads CASSLALTGAGNTIYF. In DNA, the CDR3 is TGTGCCAGCAGCTTGGCCTTAACAGGGGCTGGAAACACCATATATTTT.

The chain has TRBV29-1 and TRBJ2-7; 12 bases are a match to TRBD1. The germline V gene has CDR1 SQVTM and CDR2 ANQGSEA. The CDR3 covers 13 residues. V trimming: 7 bases; J trimming: 4 bases; junction bases outside the gene matches: 5. CDR3 DNA sequence: TGCAGCGCAGGGACAGGGGGCCTGTACGAGCAGTACTTC. It encodes CSAGTGGLYEQYF.

The chain links TRBV4-3 to TRBJ1-4; D is possibly TRBD1 (6 bases). Trimming pared 4 bases from V and 7 bases from J, leaving 16 bases between. Germline V gene lookup returns CDR1 LGHNA and CDR2 YSLEER. The CDR3 loop spans 15 amino acids. CDR3 sequence (DNA): TGCGCCAGCAGCCCGCGGCAGGGGCCCCCTGAAAAACTGTTTTTT. Translated, it gives CASSPRQGPPEKLFF.

The chain carries TRBV12-3 or TRBV12-4 and TRBJ1-6, with a tentative D call TRBD1 (6 bases). V was trimmed by 6 bases and J by 19 bases, leaving 22 bases between them. The CDR3 runs 13 residues. In DNA, the CDR3 is TGTGCCAGCAGACGCGATGCAGGACAGCGGTCGCACTTT. It is translated as CASRRDAGQRSHF.

Concerning this clone: One junction end does not reproduce the germline sequence, and a read error may be involved. Written as DNA, the CDR3 is TGTGCCAGCAGTCGGGACTCCTTC. Its protein product is CASSRDSF. The genes are TRBV6-5 and TRBJ2-7, with a weak D call TRBD2 (6 bases). This CDR3 spans 8 amino acids. CDR1 MNHEY and CDR2 SVGAGI come from the germline V gene.

This clone was counted a single time. The chain is built from TRBV5-4 and TRBJ1-2, with 11 nucleotides matching TRBD1. The CDR3 totals 15 residues. Trimming took 4 bases from V and 4 from J; bases not matched to a gene: 6. The germline CDR1 and CDR2 sequences are SGHNT and YYREEE (reference sequence). The CDR3 loop is CASSPGGQGVYGYTF. In DNA form, the CDR3 reads TGTGCCAGCAGCCCCGGGGGACAGGGGGTCTATGGCTACACCTTC.

The chain couples TRBV7-2 to TRBJ1-5, with 7 bases matching TRBD1. The CDR3 runs 15 residues. V dropped 5 bases and J dropped 2; count of bases not matched to a gene: 6. Germline-derived CDR1 and CDR2 are SGHTA and FQGNSA. CDR3 bases: TGTGCCAGCAGCAAAGGACAGGTCGGCAATCAGCCCCAGCATTTT. This sequence encodes CASSKGQVGNQPQHF.

The V and J genes are TRBV18 and TRBJ2-5; 9 bases are shared with TRBD2. The ends lost 6 bases at V and 2 bases at J; junction bases unmatched: 7. This CDR3 spans 15 amino acids. CDR1 is KGHSH, CDR2 LQKENI, per germline. The CDR3 here is CASSLSLAGQETQYF. As DNA, the CDR3 is TGTGCCAGCTCTCTTTCTCTAGCGGGGCAAGAGACCCAGTACTTC. Filled out from reference TRBV18 and TRBJ2-5, the complete variable domain reads NAGVMQNPRHLVRRRGQEARLRCSPMKGHSHVYWYRQLPEEGLKFMVYLQKENIIDESGMPKERFSAEFPKEGPSILRIQQVVRGDSAAYFCASSLSLAGQETQYFGPGTRLLVL.

This sequence joins TRBV7-2 and TRBJ2-3, with D possibly being TRBD2 (6 bases). Trimming stripped 3 bases from V and 4 bases from J, with 14 bases between. Germline loops: CDR1 SGHTA, CDR2 FQGNSA. The CDR3 runs 15 residues. The chain's CDR3 is CASSFSSSVPDTQYF. The CDR3 DNA sequence: TGTGCCAGCAGCTTTTCCTCTAGCGTCCCAGATACGCAGTATTTT.

This clone was recorded only once. The chain joins TRBV7-9 to TRBJ2-5; perhaps TRBD1 as D (6 bases). The ends were cut back, 6 bases at V and 2 bases at J, with 13 bases in the middle. The CDR3 has 14 residues. Germline lookup yields CDR1 SEHNR and CDR2 FQNEAQ (reference sequence). The CDR3 loop is CASSRTVMQETQYF. The CDR3 DNA follows: TGTGCCAGCAGTCGGACAGTTATGCAAGAGACCCAGTACTTC.

The chain's CDR3 is CASSFQRDEQFF. DNA for the CDR3: TGCGCCAGCAGCTTTCAGCGCGATGAGCAGTTCTTC. The V call is TRBV5-1, the J call TRBJ2-1; D is unresolved. Trimming cost V 2 bases and J 8 bases, with 8 bases left between them. This CDR3 comprises 12 residues. Germline assignment: CDR1 SGHRS and CDR2 YFSETQ. Full variable domain (missing parts from reference TRBV5-1 and TRBJ2-1): KAGVTQTPRYLIKTRGQQVTLSCSPISGHRSVSWYQQTPGQGLQFLFEYFSETQRNKGNFPGRFSGRQFSNSRSEMNVSTLELGDSALYLCASSFQRDEQFFGPGTRLTVL.